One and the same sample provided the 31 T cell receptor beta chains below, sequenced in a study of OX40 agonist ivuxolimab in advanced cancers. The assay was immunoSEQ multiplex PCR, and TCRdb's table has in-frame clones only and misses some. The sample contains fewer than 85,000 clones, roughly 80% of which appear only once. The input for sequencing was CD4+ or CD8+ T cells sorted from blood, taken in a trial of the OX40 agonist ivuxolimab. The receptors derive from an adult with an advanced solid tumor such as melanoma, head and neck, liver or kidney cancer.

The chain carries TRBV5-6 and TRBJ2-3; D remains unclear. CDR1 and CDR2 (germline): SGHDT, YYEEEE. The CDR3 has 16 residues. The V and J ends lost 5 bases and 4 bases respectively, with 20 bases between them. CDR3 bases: TGTGCCAGCAGTTCAGACGGCCTAGGGATCGCAGATACGCAGTATTTT. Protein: CASSSDGLGIADTQYF.

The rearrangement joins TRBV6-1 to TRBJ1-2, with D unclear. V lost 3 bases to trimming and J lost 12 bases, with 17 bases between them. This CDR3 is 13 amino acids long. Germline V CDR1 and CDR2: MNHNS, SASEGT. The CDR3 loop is CASSETLRVPHTF. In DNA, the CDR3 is TGTGCCAGCAGTGAGACCCTCCGGGTACCCCACACCTTC.

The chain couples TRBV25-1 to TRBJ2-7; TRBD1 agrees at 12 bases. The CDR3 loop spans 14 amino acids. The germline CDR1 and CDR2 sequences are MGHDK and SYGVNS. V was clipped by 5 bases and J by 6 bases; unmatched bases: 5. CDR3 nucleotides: TGTGCCAGCAGTACCGGGGACAGGGGGCGCGAGCAGTACTTC. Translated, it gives CASSTGDRGREQYF.

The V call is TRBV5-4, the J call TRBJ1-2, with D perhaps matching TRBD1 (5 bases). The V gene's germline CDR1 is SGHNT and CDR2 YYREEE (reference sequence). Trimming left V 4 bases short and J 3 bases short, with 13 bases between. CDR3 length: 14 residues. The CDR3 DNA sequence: TGTGCCAGCAGCACTGGGACGGAATACTATGGCTACACCTTC. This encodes CASSTGTEYYGYTF.

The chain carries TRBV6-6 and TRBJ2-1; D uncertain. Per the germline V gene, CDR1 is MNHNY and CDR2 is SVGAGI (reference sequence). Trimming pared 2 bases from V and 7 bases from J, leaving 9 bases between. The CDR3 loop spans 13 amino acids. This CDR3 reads CASSYSMRNEQFF. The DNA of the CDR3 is TGTGCCAGCAGTTACAGCATGCGGAATGAGCAGTTCTTC.

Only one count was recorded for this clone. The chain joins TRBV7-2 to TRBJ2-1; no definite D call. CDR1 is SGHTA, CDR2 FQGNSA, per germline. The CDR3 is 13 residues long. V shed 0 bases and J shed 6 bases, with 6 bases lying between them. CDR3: CASSLANGNEQFF. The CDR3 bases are TGTGCCAGCAGCTTAGCGAATGGCAATGAGCAGTTCTTC.

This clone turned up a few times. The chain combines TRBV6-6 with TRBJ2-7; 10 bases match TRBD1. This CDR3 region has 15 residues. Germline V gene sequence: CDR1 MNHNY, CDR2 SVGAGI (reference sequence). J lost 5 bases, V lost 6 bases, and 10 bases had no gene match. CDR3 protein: CASSHGGQGIHEQYF. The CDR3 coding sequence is TGTGCCAGCAGCCACGGGGGACAGGGGATCCACGAGCAGTACTTC.

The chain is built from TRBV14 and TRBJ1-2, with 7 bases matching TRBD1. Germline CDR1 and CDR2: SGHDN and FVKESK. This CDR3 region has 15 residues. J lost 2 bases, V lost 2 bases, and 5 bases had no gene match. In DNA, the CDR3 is TGTGCCAGCAGCCAACTACAGGGGTACAACTATGGCTACACCTTC. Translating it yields CASSQLQGYNYGYTF.

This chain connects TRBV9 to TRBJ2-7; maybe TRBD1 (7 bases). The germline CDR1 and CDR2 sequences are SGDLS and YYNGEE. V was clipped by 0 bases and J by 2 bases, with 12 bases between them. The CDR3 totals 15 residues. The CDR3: CASSVGPGGPYEQYF. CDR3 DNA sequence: TGTGCCAGCAGCGTAGGTCCAGGGGGGCCCTACGAGCAGTACTTC.

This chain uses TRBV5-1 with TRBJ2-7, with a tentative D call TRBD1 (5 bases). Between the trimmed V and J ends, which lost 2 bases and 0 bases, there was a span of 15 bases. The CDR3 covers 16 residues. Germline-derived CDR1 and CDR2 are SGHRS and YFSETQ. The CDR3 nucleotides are TGCGCCAGCAGCTTACGGCAGGGTAGTAGCTCCTACGAGCAGTACTTC. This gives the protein CASSLRQGSSSYEQYF.

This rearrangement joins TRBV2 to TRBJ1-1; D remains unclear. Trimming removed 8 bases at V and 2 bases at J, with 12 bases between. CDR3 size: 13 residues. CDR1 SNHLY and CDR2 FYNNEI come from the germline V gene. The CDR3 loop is CASLSEINTEAFF. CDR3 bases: TGTGCCAGCCTGTCGGAGATTAACACTGAAGCTTTCTTT.

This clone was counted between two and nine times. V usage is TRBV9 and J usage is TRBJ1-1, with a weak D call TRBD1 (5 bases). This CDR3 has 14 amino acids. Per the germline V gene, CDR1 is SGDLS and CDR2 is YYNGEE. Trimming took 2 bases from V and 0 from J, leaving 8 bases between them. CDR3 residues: CASSVDNLNTEAFF. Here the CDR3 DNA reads TGTGCCAGCAGCGTGGACAACCTGAACACTGAAGCTTTCTTT.

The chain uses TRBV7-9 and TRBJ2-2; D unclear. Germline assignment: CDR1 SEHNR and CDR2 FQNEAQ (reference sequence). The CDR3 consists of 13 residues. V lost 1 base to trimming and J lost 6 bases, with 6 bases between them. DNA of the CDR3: TGTGCCAGCAGCTTAGATTCTCCCGGGGAGCTGTTTTTT. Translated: CASSLDSPGELFF.

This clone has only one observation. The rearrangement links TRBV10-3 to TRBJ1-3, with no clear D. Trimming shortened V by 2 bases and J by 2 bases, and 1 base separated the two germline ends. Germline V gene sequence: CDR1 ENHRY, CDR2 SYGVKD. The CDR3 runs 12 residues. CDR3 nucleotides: TGTGCCATCAGTGAGGCTGGAAACACCATATATTTT. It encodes CAISEAGNTIYF.

The CDR3 DNA follows: TGTGCCAGCAGCCCAGGACTTGCCTACGAGCAGTACTTC. Encoded protein: CASSPGLAYEQYF. The chain combines TRBV2 with TRBJ2-7; tentative D call: TRBD2 (5 bases). The CDR3 is 13 amino acids. The germline gives CDR1 SNHLY, CDR2 FYNNEI. The V end was cut by 6 bases, the J end by 2 bases, with 11 bases between.

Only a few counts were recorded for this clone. In nucleotides, the CDR3 is TGTGCCAGCTCACCCTTGGACTCACTGAACACTGAAGCTTTCTTT. Protein: CASSPLDSLNTEAFF. The chain combines TRBV18 with TRBJ1-1; D remains unclear. Trimming left V 3 bases short and J 0 bases short, with 11 bases between. CDR3 length: 15 amino acids. Germline V lookup: CDR1 KGHSH, CDR2 LQKENI.

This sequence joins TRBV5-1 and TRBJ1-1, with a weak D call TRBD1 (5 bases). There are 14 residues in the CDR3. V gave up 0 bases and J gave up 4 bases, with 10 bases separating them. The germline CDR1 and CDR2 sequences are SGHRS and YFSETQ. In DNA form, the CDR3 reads TGCGCCAGCAGCTTGGGGACAAGGGGCACTGAAGCTTTCTTT. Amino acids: CASSLGTRGTEAFF. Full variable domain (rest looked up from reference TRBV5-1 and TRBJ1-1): KAGVTQTPRYLIKTRGQQVTLSCSPISGHRSVSWYQQTPGQGLQFLFEYFSETQRNKGNFPGRFSGRQFSNSRSEMNVSTLELGDSALYLCASSLGTRGTEAFFGQGTRLTVV.

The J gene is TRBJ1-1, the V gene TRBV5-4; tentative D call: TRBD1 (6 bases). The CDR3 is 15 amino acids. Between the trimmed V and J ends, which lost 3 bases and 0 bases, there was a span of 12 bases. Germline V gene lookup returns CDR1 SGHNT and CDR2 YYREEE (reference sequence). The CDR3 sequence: CASSSTQGMNTEAFF. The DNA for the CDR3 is TGTGCCAGCAGCTCCACCCAGGGGATGAACACTGAAGCTTTCTTT.

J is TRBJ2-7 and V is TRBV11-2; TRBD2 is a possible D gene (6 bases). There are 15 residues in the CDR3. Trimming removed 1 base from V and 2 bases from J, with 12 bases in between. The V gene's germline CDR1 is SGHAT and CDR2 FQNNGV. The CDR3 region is CASSLGRGFAYEQYF. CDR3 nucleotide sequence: TGTGCCAGCAGCTTAGGGCGGGGTTTCGCCTACGAGCAGTACTTC.

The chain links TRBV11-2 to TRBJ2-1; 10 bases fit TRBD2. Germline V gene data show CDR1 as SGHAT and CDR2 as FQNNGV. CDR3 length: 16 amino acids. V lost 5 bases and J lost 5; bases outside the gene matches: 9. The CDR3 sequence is CASSHQLAGADNEQFF. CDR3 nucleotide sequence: TGTGCCAGCAGCCATCAGCTAGCGGGGGCCGACAATGAGCAGTTCTTC.

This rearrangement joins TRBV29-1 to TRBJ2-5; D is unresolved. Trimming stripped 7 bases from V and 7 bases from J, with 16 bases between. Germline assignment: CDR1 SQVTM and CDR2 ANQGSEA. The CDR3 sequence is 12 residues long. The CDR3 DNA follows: TGCAGCGCTAACACCGGCCACGGGACCCAGTACTTC. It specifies CSANTGHGTQYF.

The CDR3 protein is CASRKGAQGVSPLHF. CDR3 DNA sequence: TGTGCCAGCAGGAAGGGAGCGCAGGGAGTATCACCCCTCCACTTT. The rearrangement joins TRBV6-6 to TRBJ1-6, with D possibly TRBD1 on 5 matching bases. The germline gives CDR1 MNHNY, CDR2 SVGAGI (reference sequence). The CDR3 extends over 15 amino acids. V was pared by 6 bases and J by 10 bases, with 19 bases between.

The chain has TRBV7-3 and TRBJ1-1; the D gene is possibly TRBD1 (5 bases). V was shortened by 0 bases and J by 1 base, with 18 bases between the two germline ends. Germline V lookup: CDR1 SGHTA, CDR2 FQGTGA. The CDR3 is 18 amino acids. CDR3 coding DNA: TGTGCCAGCAGCTTAACTGGCGGCAGGGTCGGAGAGAACACTGAAGCTTTCTTT. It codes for CASSLTGGRVGENTEAFF.

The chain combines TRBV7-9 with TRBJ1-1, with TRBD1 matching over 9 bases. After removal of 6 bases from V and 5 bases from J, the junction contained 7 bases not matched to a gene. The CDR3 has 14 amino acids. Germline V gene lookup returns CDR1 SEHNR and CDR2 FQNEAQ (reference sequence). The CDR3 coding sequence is TGTGCCAGCAGTCCCGGACAGGGGTGGACTGAAGCTTTCTTT. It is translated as CASSPGQGWTEAFF. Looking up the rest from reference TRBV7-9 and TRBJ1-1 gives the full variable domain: DTGVSQNPRHKITKRGQNVTFRCDPISEHNRLYWYRQTLGQGPEFLTYFQNEAQLEKSRLLSDRFSAERPKGSFSTLEIQRTEQGDSAMYLCASSPGQGWTEAFFGQGTRLTVV.

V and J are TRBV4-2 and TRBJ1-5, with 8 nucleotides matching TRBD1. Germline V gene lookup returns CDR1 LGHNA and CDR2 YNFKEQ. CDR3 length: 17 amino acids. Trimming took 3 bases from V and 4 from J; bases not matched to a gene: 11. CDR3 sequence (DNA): TGTGCCAGCAGCCACCTAGGGGGAGACAGGGGAAATCAGCCCCAGCATTTT. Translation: CASSHLGGDRGNQPQHF.

CDR3 region: CASSRSRDRVDSGANVLTF. The CDR3 DNA sequence: TGCGCCAGCAGCAGGTCCCGGGACAGGGTTGATTCTGGGGCCAACGTCCTGACTTTC. This chain uses TRBV5-1 with TRBJ2-6; 9 nucleotides agree with TRBD1. Germline V gives CDR1 SGHRS, CDR2 YFSETQ. Trimming cost V 4 bases and J 1 base; bases outside gene matches: 12. The length of the CDR3 is 19 residues.

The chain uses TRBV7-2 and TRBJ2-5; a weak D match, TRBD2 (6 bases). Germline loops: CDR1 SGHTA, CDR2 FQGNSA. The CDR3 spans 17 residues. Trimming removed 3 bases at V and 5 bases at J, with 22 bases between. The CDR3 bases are TGTGCCAGCAGCTTGGGATTTCGGGACTCGCGGCGGGAGACCCAGTACTTC. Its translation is CASSLGFRDSRRETQYF.

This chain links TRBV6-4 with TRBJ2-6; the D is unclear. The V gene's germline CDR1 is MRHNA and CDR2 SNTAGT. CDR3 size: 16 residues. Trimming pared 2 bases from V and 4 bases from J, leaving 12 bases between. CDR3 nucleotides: TGTGCCAGCAGTGACCCCTCTCTGGAAGGGGCCAACGTCCTGACTTTC. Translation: CASSDPSLEGANVLTF.

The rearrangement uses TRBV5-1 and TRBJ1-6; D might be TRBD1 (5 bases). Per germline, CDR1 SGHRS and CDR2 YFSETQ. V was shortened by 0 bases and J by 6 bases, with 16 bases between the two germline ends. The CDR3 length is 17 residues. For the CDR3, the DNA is TGCGCCAGCAGCTTGGTTAGCCAGGGAGCGAGTAATTCACCCCTCCACTTT. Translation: CASSLVSQGASNSPLHF.

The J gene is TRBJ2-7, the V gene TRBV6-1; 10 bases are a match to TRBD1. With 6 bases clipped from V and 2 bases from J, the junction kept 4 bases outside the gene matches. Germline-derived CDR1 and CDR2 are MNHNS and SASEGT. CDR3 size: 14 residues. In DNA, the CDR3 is TGTGCCAGCAGACCCGGGACAGGGGCCTACGAGCAGTACTTC. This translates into CASRPGTGAYEQYF.

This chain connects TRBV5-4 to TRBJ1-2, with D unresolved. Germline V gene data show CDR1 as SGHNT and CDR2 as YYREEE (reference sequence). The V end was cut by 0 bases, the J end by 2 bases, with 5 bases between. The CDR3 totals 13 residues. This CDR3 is CASSLATNYGYTF. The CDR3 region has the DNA TGTGCCAGCAGCTTGGCGACCAACTATGGCTACACCTTC.